The clone carrying this TCR beta chain was observed a single time. The data stem from a study of long-term antiretroviral therapy in people with HIV. This was the immunoSEQ v3.0 assay at survey level. Sequencing used immunoSEQ multiplex PCR; TCRdb keeps in-frame clones, though not all of them. The sample lists roughly 10,000 clones; roughly four fifths were seen once. With V trimmed by 0 bases and J by 5 bases, 10 bases remained unmatched. Per germline, CDR1 SGHRS and CDR2 YFSETQ. This CDR3 comprises 17 residues. Material: unsorted PBMCs, obtained 1.2 years after starting antiretroviral therapy. The origin of this receptor is a man aged 40-49 years with HIV. The rearrangement joins TRBV5-1 to TRBJ2-3; 9 bases align to TRBD2. The CDR3 DNA reads as TGCGCCAGCAGCTTGGATCCGCGGGGGGGCCGGGTAGATACGCAGTATTTT. Its protein product is CASSLDPRGGRVDTQYF. Together with reference TRBV5-1 and TRBJ2-3, the CDR3 gives the full variable domain: KAGVTQTPRYLIKTRGQQVTLSCSPISGHRSVSWYQQTPGQGLQFLFEYFSETQRNKGNFPGRFSGRQFSNSRSEMNVSTLELGDSALYLCASSLDPRGGRVDTQYFGPGTRLTVL.